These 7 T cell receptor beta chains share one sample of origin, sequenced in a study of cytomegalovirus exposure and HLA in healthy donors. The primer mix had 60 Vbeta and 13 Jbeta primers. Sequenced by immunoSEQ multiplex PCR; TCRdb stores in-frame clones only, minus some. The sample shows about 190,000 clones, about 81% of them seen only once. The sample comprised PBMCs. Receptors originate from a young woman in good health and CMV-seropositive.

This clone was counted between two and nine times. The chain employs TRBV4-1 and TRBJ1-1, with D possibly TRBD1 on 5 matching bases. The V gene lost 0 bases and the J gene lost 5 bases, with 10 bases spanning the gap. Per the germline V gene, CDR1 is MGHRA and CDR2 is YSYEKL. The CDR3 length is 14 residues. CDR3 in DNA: TGCGCCAGCAGCCAAGAAGGGGTATTTACTGAAGCTTTCTTT. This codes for CASSQEGVFTEAFF.

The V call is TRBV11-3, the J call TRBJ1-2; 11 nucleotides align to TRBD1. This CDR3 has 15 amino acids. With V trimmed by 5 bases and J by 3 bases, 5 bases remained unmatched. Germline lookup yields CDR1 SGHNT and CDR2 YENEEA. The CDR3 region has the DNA TGTGCCAGCAGCATTGGGACAGGGGGAGACTATGGCTACACCTTC. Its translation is CASSIGTGGDYGYTF.

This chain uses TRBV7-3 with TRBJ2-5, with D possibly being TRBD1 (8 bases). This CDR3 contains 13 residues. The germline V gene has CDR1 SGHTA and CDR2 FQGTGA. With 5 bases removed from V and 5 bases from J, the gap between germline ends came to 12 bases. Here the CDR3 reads CASSIQGGETQYF. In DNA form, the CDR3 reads TGTGCCAGCAGCATACAGGGGGGGGAGACCCAGTACTTC.

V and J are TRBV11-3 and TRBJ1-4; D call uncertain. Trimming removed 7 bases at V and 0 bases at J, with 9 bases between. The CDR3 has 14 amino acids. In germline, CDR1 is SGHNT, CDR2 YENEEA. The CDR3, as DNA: TGTGCCAGCAAACCGAGTGCAACTAATGAAAAACTGTTTTTT. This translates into CASKPSATNEKLFF.

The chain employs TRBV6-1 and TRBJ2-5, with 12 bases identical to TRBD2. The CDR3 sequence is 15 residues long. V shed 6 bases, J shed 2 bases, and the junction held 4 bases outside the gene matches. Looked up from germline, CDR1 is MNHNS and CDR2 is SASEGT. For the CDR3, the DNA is TGTGCCAGCAGATCGCTAGCGGGGGGGCAAGAGACCCAGTACTTC. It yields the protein CASRSLAGGQETQYF.

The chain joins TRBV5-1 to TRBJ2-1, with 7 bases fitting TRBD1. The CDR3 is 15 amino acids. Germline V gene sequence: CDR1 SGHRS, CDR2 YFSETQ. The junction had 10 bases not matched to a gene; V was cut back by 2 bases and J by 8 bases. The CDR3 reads CASSLDDREADEQFF. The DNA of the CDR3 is TGCGCCAGCAGCTTAGACGACAGGGAAGCAGATGAGCAGTTCTTC.

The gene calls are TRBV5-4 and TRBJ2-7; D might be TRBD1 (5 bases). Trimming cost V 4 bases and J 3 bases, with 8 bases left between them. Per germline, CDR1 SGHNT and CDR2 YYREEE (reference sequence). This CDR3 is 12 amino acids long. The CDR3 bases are TGTGCCAGCAGCGCTGACAGCTACGAGCAGTACTTC. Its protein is CASSADSYEQYF.